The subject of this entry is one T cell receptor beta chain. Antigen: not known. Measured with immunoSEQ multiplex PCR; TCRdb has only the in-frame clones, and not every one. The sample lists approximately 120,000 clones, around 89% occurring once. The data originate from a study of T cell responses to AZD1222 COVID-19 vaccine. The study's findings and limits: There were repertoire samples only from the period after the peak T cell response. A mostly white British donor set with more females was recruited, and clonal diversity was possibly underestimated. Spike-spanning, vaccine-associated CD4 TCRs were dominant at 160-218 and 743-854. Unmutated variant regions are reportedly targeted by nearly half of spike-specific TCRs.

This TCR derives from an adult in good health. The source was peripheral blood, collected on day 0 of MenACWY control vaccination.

The CDR3 bases are TGTGCCAGCAGCTTGCTTCCTGCTAACTATGGCTACACCTTC. Its translation: CASSLLPANYGYTF. This chain joins TRBV7-9 and TRBJ1-2; no definite D call. Trimming removed 3 bases from V and 0 bases from J, with 8 bases in between. The CDR3 runs to 14 residues. The germline V gene has CDR1 SEHNR and CDR2 FQNEAQ (reference sequence).